This T cell receptor (beta chain) was sequenced for a study of identical twins. Findings and limits, study-wide: High-abundance cord blood beta clonotypes had fewer insertions; memory repertoires showed none. Cross-sectional statistics underpinned the conclusions; the same donors were not followed.

Donors uniformly comprised healthy Caucasians. As for this clonotype: The antigen remains unidentified.

It was template switching that added a universal primer site, and there were unique molecular identifiers on the cDNA. Via MiXCR, TCRdb re-called the 5' RACE reads, giving one row per CDR3 protein. Of about 210,000 distinct CDR3 sequences listed, 9.4% are singletons. The sequencing sample was made of memory (CD45RO+) T cells sorted from blood. This clonotype originated in a young woman in good health.

CDR3 residues: CASSSRDREGEQYF. CDR3 coding DNA: TGTGCCAGCAGTTCGCGAGACAGGGAAGGCGAGCAGTACTTC. The V and J genes are TRBV12-3 or TRBV12-4 and TRBJ2-7; 7 bases align to TRBD1. With V trimmed by 4 bases and J by 6 bases, 9 bases remained unmatched. The CDR3 consists of 14 residues.